A selection of T cell receptor beta chains follows, all from one sample in a study of T cells in Graves' hyperthyroidism and ophthalmopathy. TCRdb processed the multiplex PCR reads anew with MiXCR; each CDR3 protein has one entry. The sample comprises hundreds of thousands of distinct CDR3 sequences, 38% of which are singletons, and about 9% rests with the top ten. The source material was blood. The receptor set was obtained from a man aged 18 to 29 with Graves' hyperthyroidism. CDR3s include the opening cysteine and the closing phenylalanine or tryptophan. Each record gives: CDR3 protein, CDR3 DNA, D gene, J gene, V gene, clone size. D genes are given only for firm matches. Expanded clones get a size class; other rows say once, few or many, or leave the size out.

CAISYGLAGAGANVLTF	TGTGCCATCAGTTATGGACTAGCGGGAGCTGGGGCCAACGTCCTGACTTTC	TRBD2	TRBJ2-6	TRBV10-3	many
CASSVRGLNEKLFF	TGTGCCAGCAGTGTGCGGGGGCTTAATGAAAAACTGTTTTTT	-	TRBJ1-4	TRBV25-1	-
CASRDRGQNQPLHF	TGTGCCAGCAGAGACAGGGGGCAGAATCAGCCCCTCCACTTT	TRBD1	TRBJ1-6	TRBV7-3	-
CSARDLGSEQYF	TGCAGTGCTAGAGATTTGGGAAGCGAGCAGTACTTC	-	TRBJ2-7	TRBV20-1	many
CASSITGGSKETQYF	TGTGCCAGCAGCATAACAGGGGGGTCAAAGGAGACCCAGTACTTC	TRBD1	TRBJ2-5	TRBV9	-
CASSADGTGVYGYTF	TGTGCCAGTAGTGCCGACGGGACAGGGGTGTATGGCTACACCTTC	TRBD1	TRBJ1-2	TRBV19	few
CSARPGITRYEQYF	TGCAGTGCTAGACCGGGAATTACTCGCTACGAGCAGTACTTC	-	TRBJ2-7	TRBV20-1	many
CASRVTAGETQYF	TGTGCCAGCAGGGTAACAGCGGGGGAGACCCAGTACTTC	TRBD2	TRBJ2-5	TRBV10-3	few
CSARDQGTGELFF	TGCAGTGCTAGAGACCAGGGGACCGGGGAGCTGTTTTTT	-	TRBJ2-2	TRBV20-1	-
CASSYYRSYEQYF	TGTGCCAGCAGTTACTACAGGTCCTACGAGCAGTACTTC	-	TRBJ2-7	TRBV6-5	few
CASSVDREETQYF	TGTGCCAGCAGCGTGGACAGGGAAGAGACCCAGTACTTC	TRBD1	TRBJ2-5	TRBV7-3	many
CASSDRGTQYF	TGTGCCAGCAGCGACAGGGGGACCCAGTACTTC	TRBD1	TRBJ2-5	TRBV12-3/TRBV12-4	-
CASSSGHGDSNQPQYF	TGCGCCAGCAGCTCGGGCCACGGGGATAGCAATCAGCCCCAGTATTTT	-	TRBJ2-3	TRBV5-1	-
CASLSWGLSEQYF	TGTGCCAGCTTGTCCTGGGGGCTAAGCGAGCAGTACTTC	-	TRBJ2-7	TRBV7-9	-
CSVGSGDWGQNEQYF	TGCAGCGTTGGGAGCGGAGACTGGGGGCAGAACGAGCAGTACTTC	-	TRBJ2-7	TRBV29-1	-
CASSSTGDEAFF	TGCGCCAGCAGCTCGACAGGGGATGAAGCTTTCTTT	TRBD1	TRBJ1-1	TRBV4-1	-
CASSVDTGLGELFF	TGTGCCAGCAGCGTAGATACCGGCCTGGGGGAGCTGTTTTTT	-	TRBJ2-2	TRBV9	-
CSAREPGQKSYGYTF	TGCAGTGCTAGAGAACCGGGACAGAAGTCCTATGGCTACACCTTC	TRBD1	TRBJ1-2	TRBV20-1	-
CASRGGTRSTEAFF	TGTGCCAGCAGAGGGGGGACAAGGAGCACTGAAGCTTTCTTT	-	TRBJ1-1	TRBV6-1	-
CSVEARTGGAELFF	TGCAGCGTTGAAGCGAGGACAGGGGGCGCAGAACTGTTTTTT	TRBD1	TRBJ1-4	TRBV29-1	-
CSVEWGGNGYTF	TGCAGCGTTGAATGGGGGGGGAACGGCTACACCTTC	-	TRBJ1-2	TRBV29-1	-
CASSRSGTQETQYF	TGTGCCAGCAGCCGGAGCGGAACGCAAGAGACCCAGTACTTC	-	TRBJ2-5	TRBV5-6	-
CAGSLDGGELFF	TGTGCCGGCAGCTTAGATGGCGGGGAGCTGTTTTTT	-	TRBJ2-2	TRBV13	-
CASSPQENQPQHF	TGTGCCAGCAGCCCTCAGGAGAATCAGCCCCAGCATTTT	-	TRBJ1-5	TRBV7-9	many
CSVERTNEQFF	TGCAGCGTTGAGCGCACCAATGAGCAGTTCTTC	-	TRBJ2-1	TRBV29-1	-
CASSPSVGTPSSQYF	TGTGCCAGCAGCCCTAGCGTAGGGACACCTTCGTCGCAGTACTTC	-	TRBJ2-7	TRBV7-8	few
CASSPDSRAEAFF	TGTGCCAGCAGCCCCGACAGTCGCGCTGAAGCTTTCTTT	-	TRBJ1-1	TRBV7-9	many
CASSVPASSYNSPLHF	TGTGCCAGCAGCGTACCAGCCAGCTCCTATAATTCACCCCTCCACTTT	-	TRBJ1-6	TRBV9	many
CANSLVRGRRATNEKLFF	TGTGCCAACAGCTTAGTCCGGGGAAGGAGGGCAACTAATGAAAAACTGTTTTTT	-	TRBJ1-4	TRBV11-2	-
CAIYLNTEAFF	TGTGCCATATATCTGAACACTGAAGCTTTCTTT	-	TRBJ1-1	TRBV2	many
CASSQDLAGNQETQYF	TGCGCCAGCAGCCAAGATCTAGCGGGGAACCAAGAGACCCAGTACTTC	TRBD2	TRBJ2-5	TRBV4-3	-
CSSPGHYEQYF	TGCAGCTCCCCAGGCCACTACGAGCAGTACTTC	-	TRBJ2-7	TRBV29-1	once
CASGVPPSGTEAFF	TGTGCCAGTGGGGTCCCGCCATCGGGGACTGAAGCTTTCTTT	-	TRBJ1-1	TRBV19	-
CASSSSGVGETQYF	TGTGCCAGTAGTTCTTCAGGGGTCGGGGAGACCCAGTACTTC	-	TRBJ2-5	TRBV19	many
CSAAIGIEAFF	TGCAGTGCCGCAATCGGCATCGAAGCTTTCTTT	-	TRBJ1-1	TRBV20-1	-
CARDRDRGPEQCF	TGTGCTAGAGATCGGGACAGGGGGCCCGAGCAGTGCTTC	TRBD1	TRBJ2-7	TRBV2	-
CAIMKGLAAGEQYF	TGTGCCATCATGAAGGGACTAGCGGCGGGGGAGCAGTACTTC	TRBD2	TRBJ2-7	TRBV10-3	many
CASSPGTSPGETQYF	TGTGCCAGCTCACCTGGGACTAGTCCAGGAGAGACCCAGTACTTC	TRBD2	TRBJ2-5	TRBV5-6	-
CSVEVVDRNYGYTF	TGCAGCGTTGAAGTTGTGGACAGGAACTATGGCTACACCTTC	TRBD1	TRBJ1-2	TRBV29-1	-
CASSVVDGAGEKLFF	TGTGCCAGCAGCGTAGTCGATGGGGCAGGTGAAAAACTGTTTTTT	-	TRBJ1-4	TRBV9	many
CASSSSDPSPLHF	TGTGCCAGCAGTTCCTCGGACCCTTCACCCCTCCACTTT	-	TRBJ1-6	TRBV2	few
CASTGLYGYTF	TGTGCCAGTACAGGACTCTATGGCTACACCTTC	-	TRBJ1-2	TRBV2	many
CASSADGTAHGSPLHF	TGTGCCAGCAGCGCAGACGGGACAGCCCATGGTTCACCCCTCCACTTT	TRBD1	TRBJ1-6	TRBV7-6	many
CASSDEGLGQPQHF	TGTGCCAGCAGTGACGAGGGGTTGGGACAGCCCCAGCATTTT	-	TRBJ1-5	TRBV2	many
CASSGTDSGTEAFF	TGTGCCAGCAGCGGGACCGACTCCGGCACTGAAGCTTTCTTT	-	TRBJ1-1	TRBV12-3/TRBV12-4	-
CASSLSSQEETQYF	TGCGCCAGCAGCTTGTCTTCACAAGAAGAGACCCAGTACTTC	-	TRBJ2-5	TRBV5-1	few
CASSTRDIGVQPQHF	TGTGCCAGTAGTACCCGTGACATCGGGGTTCAGCCCCAGCATTTT	-	TRBJ1-5	TRBV19	-